The 5 T cell receptor beta chains in this list originate from one sample, sequenced in a study of T cell responses to AZD1222 COVID-19 vaccine. Here immunoSEQ multiplex PCR was the method, and the copy in TCRdb shows in-frame clones only, minus some. The data hold roughly 150,000 clones, with around 90% observed a single time. This material consisted of peripheral blood, taken on day 0 of AZD1222 vaccination. These TCRs come from an adult in good health.

This clone was detected a few times. This chain connects TRBV7-2 to TRBJ2-1; TRBD2 might be the D (6 bases). The CDR3 is 15 amino acids. Germline V gene sequence: CDR1 SGHTA, CDR2 FQGNSA. Trimming stripped 3 bases from V and 6 bases from J, with 15 bases between. The CDR3 protein is CASSFSGGAPNEQFF. The CDR3, as DNA: TGTGCCAGCAGCTTTAGCGGTGGCGCCCCCAATGAGCAGTTCTTC.

This chain joins TRBV14 and TRBJ1-4, with D unresolved. The ends were cut back, 2 bases at V and 7 bases at J, with 23 bases in the middle. CDR1 SGHDN and CDR2 FVKESK come from the germline V gene. This CDR3 comprises 18 residues. This CDR3 is CASSQRLIAGSLIEKLFF. As DNA, the CDR3 is TGTGCCAGCAGCCAAAGACTAATTGCGGGCTCCCTTATTGAAAAACTGTTTTTT.

This chain connects TRBV9 to TRBJ2-2; no firm D call. The germline V gene has CDR1 SGDLS and CDR2 YYNGEE. The CDR3 has 14 amino acids. Trimming cost V 1 base and J 2 bases, with 6 bases left between them. CDR3: CASSVNANTGELFF. As DNA, the CDR3 is TGTGCCAGCAGCGTAAACGCAAACACCGGGGAGCTGTTTTTT. Full variable domain (missing parts from reference TRBV9 and TRBJ2-2): DSGVTQTPKHLITATGQRVTLRCSPRSGDLSVYWYQQSLDQGLQFLIQYYNGEERAKGNILERFSAQQFPDLHSELNLSSLELGDSALYFCASSVNANTGELFFGEGSRLTVL.

A single count supports this clone. This chain uses TRBV1 with TRBJ2-2; the DNA was not used to check the table's D call, TRBD2. TRBV1 is noted as a pseudogene. The CDR3 sequence is 17 residues long. CDR3 loop: CTSSQERLAVNTGELFF. The CDR3 coding sequence is TGCACCAGCAGCCAAGAGAGACTAGCGGTAAACACCGGGGAGCTGTTTTTT.

This clone was seen only once. The V gene is TRBV9, the J gene TRBJ1-2; no clear D gene. Trimming pared 1 base from V and 7 bases from J, leaving 17 bases between. CDR1 is SGDLS and CDR2 is YYNGEE in the germline V gene. The CDR3 has 15 residues. The CDR3 sequence is CASSVYWNGLSGYTF. For the CDR3, the DNA is TGTGCCAGCAGCGTATACTGGAATGGGTTGTCTGGCTACACCTTC.